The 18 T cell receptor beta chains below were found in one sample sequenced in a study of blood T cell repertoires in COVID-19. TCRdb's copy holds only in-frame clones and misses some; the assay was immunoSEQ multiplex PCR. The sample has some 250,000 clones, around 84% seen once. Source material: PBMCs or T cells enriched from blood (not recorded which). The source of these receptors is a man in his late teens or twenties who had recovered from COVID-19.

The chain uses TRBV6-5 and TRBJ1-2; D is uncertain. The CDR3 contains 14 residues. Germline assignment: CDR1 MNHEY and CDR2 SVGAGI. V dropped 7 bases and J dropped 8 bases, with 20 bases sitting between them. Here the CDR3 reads CASTRESPARGYTF. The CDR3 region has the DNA TGTGCCAGCACGCGGGAAAGCCCAGCTAGGGGCTACACCTTC.

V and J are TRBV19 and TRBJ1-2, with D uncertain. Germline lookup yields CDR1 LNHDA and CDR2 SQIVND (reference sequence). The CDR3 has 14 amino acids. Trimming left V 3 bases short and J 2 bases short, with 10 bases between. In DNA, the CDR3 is TGTGCCAGTAGTATCTTTGGAGAAAACTATGGCTACACCTTC. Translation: CASSIFGENYGYTF.

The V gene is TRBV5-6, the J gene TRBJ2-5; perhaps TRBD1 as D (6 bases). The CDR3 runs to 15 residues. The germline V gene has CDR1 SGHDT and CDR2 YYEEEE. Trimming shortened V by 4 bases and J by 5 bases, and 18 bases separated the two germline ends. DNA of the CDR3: TGTGCCAGCAGCCGAAAGACAGGCTTTGCGGAGACCCAGTACTTC. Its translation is CASSRKTGFAETQYF.

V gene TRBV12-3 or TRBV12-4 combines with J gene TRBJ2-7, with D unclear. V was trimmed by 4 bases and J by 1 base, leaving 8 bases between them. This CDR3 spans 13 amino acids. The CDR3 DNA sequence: TGTGCCAGCAGTTCGACTGGGTCCTACGAGCAGTACTTC. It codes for CASSSTGSYEQYF.

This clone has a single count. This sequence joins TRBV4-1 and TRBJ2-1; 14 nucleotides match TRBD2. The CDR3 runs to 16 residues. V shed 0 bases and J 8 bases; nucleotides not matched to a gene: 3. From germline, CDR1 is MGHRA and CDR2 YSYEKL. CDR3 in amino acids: CASSQETSGGADEQFF. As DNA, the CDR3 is TGCGCCAGCAGCCAAGAGACTAGCGGGGGGGCCGATGAGCAGTTCTTC.

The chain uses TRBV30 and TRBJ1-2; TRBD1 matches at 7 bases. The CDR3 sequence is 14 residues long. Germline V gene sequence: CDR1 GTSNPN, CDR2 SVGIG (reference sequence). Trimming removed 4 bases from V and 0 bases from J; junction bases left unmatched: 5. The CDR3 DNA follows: TGTGCCTGGAATAGGGACAGAGCTAACTATGGCTACACCTTC. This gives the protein CAWNRDRANYGYTF.

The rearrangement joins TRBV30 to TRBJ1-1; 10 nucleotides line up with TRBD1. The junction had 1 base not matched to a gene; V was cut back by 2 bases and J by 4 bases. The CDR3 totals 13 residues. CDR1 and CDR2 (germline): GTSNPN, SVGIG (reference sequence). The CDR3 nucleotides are TGTGCCTGGAGTCGGACAGGGGGCACTGAAGCTTTCTTT. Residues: CAWSRTGGTEAFF.

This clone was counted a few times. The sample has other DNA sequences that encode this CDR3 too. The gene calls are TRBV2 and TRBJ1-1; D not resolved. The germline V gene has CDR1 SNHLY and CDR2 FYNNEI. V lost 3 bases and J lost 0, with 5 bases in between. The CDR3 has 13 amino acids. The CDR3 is CASSDSMNTEAFF. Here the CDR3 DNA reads TGTGCCAGCAGTGATTCTATGAACACTGAAGCTTTCTTT.

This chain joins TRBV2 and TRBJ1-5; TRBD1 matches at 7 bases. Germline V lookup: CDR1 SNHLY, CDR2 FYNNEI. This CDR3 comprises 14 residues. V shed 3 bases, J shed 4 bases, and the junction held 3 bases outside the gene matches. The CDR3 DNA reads TGTGCCAGCAGTGAGACAGGGTCTAATCAGCCCCAGCATTTT. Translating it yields CASSETGSNQPQHF.

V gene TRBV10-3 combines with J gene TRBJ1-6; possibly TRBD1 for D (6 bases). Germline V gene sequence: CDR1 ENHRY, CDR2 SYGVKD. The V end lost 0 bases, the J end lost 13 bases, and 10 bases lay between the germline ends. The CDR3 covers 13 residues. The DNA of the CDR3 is TGTGCCATCAGTGAGTCGGGGGCCATTCCCCTCCACTTT. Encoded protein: CAISESGAIPLHF.

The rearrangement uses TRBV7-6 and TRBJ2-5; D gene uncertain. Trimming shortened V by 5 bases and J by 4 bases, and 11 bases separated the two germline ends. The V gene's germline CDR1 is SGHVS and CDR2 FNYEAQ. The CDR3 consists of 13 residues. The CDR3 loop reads CASSPPVVETQYF. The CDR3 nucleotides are TGTGCCAGCAGCCCCCCAGTGGTAGAGACCCAGTACTTC.

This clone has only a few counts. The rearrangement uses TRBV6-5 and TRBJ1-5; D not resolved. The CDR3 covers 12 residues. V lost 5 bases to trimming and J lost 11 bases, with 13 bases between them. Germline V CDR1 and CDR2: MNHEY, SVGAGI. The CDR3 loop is CASSPLTRAQHF. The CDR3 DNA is TGTGCCAGCAGTCCTCTGACCCGGGCCCAGCATTTT.

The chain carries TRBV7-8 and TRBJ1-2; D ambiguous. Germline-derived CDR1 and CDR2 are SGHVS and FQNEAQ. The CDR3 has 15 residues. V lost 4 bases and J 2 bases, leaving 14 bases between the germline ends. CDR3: CASSYGGALNYGYTF. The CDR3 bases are TGTGCCAGCAGCTACGGCGGAGCTTTAAACTATGGCTACACCTTC.

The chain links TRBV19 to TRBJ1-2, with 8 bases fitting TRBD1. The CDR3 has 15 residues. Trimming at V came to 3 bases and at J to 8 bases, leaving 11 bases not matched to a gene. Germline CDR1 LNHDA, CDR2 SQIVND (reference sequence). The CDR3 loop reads CASSMGAGGREGYTF. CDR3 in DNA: TGTGCCAGTAGTATGGGGGCAGGGGGCCGGGAAGGCTACACCTTC. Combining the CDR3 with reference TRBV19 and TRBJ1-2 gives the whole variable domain DGGITQSPKYLFRKEGQNVTLSCEQNLNHDAMYWYRQDPGQGLRLIYYSQIVNDFQKGDIAEGYSVSREKKESFPLTVTSAQKNPTAFYLCASSMGAGGREGYTFGSGTRLTVV.

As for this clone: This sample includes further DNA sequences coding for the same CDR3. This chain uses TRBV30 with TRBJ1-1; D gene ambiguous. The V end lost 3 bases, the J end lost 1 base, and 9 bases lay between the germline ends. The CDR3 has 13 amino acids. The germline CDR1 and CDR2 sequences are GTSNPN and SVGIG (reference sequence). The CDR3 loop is CAWSVGGNTEAFF. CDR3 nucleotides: TGTGCCTGGAGCGTCGGCGGGAACACTGAAGCTTTCTTT.

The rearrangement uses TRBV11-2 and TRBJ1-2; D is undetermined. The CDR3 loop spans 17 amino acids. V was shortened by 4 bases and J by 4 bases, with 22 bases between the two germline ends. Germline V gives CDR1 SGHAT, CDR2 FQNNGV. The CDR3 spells CASSSPRDFRRSYGYTF. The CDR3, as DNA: TGTGCCAGCAGCTCCCCGCGAGACTTCCGAAGGAGCTATGGCTACACCTTC.

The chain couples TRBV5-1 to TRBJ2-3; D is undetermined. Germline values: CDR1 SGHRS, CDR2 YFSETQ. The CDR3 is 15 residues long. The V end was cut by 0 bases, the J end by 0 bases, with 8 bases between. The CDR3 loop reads CASSLASGSTDTQYF. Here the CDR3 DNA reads TGCGCCAGCAGCTTGGCATCCGGGAGCACAGATACGCAGTATTTT. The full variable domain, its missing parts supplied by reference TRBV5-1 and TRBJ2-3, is KAGVTQTPRYLIKTRGQQVTLSCSPISGHRSVSWYQQTPGQGLQFLFEYFSETQRNKGNFPGRFSGRQFSNSRSEMNVSTLELGDSALYLCASSLASGSTDTQYFGPGTRLTVL.

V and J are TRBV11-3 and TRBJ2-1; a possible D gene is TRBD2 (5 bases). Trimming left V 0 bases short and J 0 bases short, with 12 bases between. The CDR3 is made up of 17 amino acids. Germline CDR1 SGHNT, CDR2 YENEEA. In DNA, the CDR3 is TGTGCCAGCAGCTTAGATCGTAGCGCCTCCTCCTACAATGAGCAGTTCTTC. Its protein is CASSLDRSASSYNEQFF.